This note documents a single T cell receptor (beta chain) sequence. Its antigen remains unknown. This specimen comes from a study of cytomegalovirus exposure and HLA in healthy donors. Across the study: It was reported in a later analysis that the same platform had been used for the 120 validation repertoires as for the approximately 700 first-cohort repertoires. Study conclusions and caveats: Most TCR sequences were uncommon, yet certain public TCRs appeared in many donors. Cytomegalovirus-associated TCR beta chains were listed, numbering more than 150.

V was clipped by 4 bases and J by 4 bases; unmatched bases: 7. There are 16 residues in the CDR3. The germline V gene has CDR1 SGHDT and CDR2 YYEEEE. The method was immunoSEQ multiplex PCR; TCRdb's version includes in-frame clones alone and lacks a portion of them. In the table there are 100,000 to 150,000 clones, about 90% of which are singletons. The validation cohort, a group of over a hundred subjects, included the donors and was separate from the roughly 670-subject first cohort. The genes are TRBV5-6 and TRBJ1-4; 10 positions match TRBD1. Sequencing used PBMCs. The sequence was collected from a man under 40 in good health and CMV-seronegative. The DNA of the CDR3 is TGTGCCAGCAGCACTGGGACAGGGGCAATTAATGAAAAACTGTTTTTT. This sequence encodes CASSTGTGAINEKLFF.